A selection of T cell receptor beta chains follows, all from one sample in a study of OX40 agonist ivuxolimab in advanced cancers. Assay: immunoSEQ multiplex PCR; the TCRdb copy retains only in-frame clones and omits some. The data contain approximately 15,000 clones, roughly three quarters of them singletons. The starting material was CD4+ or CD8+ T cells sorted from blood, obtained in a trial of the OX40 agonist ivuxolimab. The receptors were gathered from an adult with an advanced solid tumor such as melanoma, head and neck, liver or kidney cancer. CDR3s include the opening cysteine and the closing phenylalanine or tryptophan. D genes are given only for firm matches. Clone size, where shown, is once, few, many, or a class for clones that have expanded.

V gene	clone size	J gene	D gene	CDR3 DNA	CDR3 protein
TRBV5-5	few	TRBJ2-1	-	TGTGCCAGCAGCTTTCTAAGCGGCGACTACAATGAGCAGTTCTTC	CASSFLSGDYNEQFF
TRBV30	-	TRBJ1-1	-	TGTGCCTGGAGGGCCCGGGACCTAAACACTGAAGCTTTCTTT	CAWRARDLNTEAFF
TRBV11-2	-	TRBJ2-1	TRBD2	TGTGCCAGCAGCTTAGGCCCTAGCGGCGGGCCCTCCTACAATGAGCAGTTCTTC	CASSLGPSGGPSYNEQFF
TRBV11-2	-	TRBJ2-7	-	TGTGCCAGCAGCTTCTGGACAAAGAAGTCCTACGAGCAGTACTTC	CASSFWTKKSYEQYF
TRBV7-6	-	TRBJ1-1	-	TGTGCCAGCAGCTCCAAACAGGGCTCGAACACTGAAGCTTTCTTT	CASSSKQGSNTEAFF
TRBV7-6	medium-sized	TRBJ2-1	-	TGTGCCAGCAGCTCGAGTAACTTTCCTGAGCAGTTCTTC	CASSSSNFPEQFF
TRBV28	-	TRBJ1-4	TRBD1	TGTGCCAGCACCATCACAGGGGATGAAAAACTGTTTTTT	CASTITGDEKLFF
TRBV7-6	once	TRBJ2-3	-	TGTGCCAGCAGCTTAGCCCTGTCATACACAGATACGCAGTATTTT	CASSLALSYTDTQYF
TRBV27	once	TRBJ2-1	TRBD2	TGTGCCAGCAGTGCCGAACCAGTAGCGGGAGGGGCCCATGAGCAGTTCTTC	CASSAEPVAGGAHEQFF
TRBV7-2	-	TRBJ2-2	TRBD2	TGTGCCAGCAGCCCGAGGACTAGCGGGTACACCGGGGAGCTGTTTTTT	CASSPRTSGYTGELFF
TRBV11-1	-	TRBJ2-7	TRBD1	TGTGCCAGCAGCCTCGACAGGGGGACTTCCTACGAGCAGTACTTC	CASSLDRGTSYEQYF
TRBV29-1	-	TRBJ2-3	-	TGCAGCGTTGAACGGCCCACTAGCACAGATACGCAGTATTTT	CSVERPTSTDTQYF
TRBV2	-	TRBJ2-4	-	TGTGCCAGCAGCCAGACAGTGTCCAAAAACATTCAGTACTTC	CASSQTVSKNIQYF
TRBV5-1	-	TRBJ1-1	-	TGCGCCAGCAGCTTGGGGTTCGGGATCGGGACTGAAGCTTTCTTT	CASSLGFGIGTEAFF
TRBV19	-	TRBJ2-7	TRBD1	TGTGCCAGTAGCACGACAGGGAACGAGCAGTACTTC	CASSTTGNEQYF
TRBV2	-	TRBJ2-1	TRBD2	TGTGCCAGCAGTTCCACTAGCGGGGCCTACAATGAGCAGTTCTTC	CASSSTSGAYNEQFF
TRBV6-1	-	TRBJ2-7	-	TGTGCCAGCAACGCCTACGAGCAGTACTTC	CASNAYEQYF
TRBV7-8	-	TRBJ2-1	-	TGTGCCAGCAGCCTAAGACTCGGCTTTGACTACAGTGAGCAGTTCTTC	CASSLRLGFDYSEQFF
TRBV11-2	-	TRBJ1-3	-	TGTGCCAGCAGCTTAGAAGGAGACACCATATATTTT	CASSLEGDTIYF
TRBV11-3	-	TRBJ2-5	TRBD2	TGTGCCAGTCAGCTAGCGGGAGTCGGTAAAGAGACCCAGTACTTC	CASQLAGVGKETQYF
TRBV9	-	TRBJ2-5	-	TGTGCCAGCACCCCCCTACCGGGAAAGACCCAGTACTTC	CASTPLPGKTQYF
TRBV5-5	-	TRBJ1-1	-	TGTGCCAGCAGCTTGGCGGGGGGTTCAAACACTGAAGCTTTCTTT	CASSLAGGSNTEAFF
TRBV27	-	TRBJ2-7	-	TGTGCCAGCAGCTCCGACCACCCCCGCGAGCAGTACTTC	CASSSDHPREQYF
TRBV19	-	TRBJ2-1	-	TGTGCCAGTAAAACAGCCTACAATGAGCAGTTCTTC	CASKTAYNEQFF
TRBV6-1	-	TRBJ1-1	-	TGTGCCAGCAGTGAACAGGGCTTGAACACTGAAGCTTTCTTT	CASSEQGLNTEAFF
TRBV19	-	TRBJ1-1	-	TGTGCCAGTAGTACAGGGGAAAACACTGAAGCTTTCTTT	CASSTGENTEAFF
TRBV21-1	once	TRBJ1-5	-	TGTGCCAGCAGGGACAGGGGAAGGCAGCCCCAGCATTTT	CASRDRGRQPQHF
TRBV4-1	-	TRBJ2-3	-	TGCGCCAGCAGCCAAGATGACCCTTGGACAGATACGCAGTATTTT	CASSQDDPWTDTQYF
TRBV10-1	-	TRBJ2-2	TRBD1	TGCGCCAGCAGTGAGGTACAGGGGAGTCCCGGGGAGCTGTTTTTT	CASSEVQGSPGELFF
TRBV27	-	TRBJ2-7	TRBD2	TGTGCCAGCAGTTATAGCGGGGGCAGCTCCTACGAGCAGTACTTC	CASSYSGGSSYEQYF
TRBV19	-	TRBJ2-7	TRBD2	TGTGCCAGTAGAGGGACTAGCGTATCCTACGAGCAGTACTTC	CASRGTSVSYEQYF
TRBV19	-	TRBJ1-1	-	TGTGCCAGTAGTATGGGGGGGACTGAAGCTTTCTTT	CASSMGGTEAFF
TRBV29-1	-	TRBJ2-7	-	TGCAGCGTTAGGCAGGACGGGAGAGCCCCCTACGAGCAGTACTTC	CSVRQDGRAPYEQYF
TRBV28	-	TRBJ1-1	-	TGTGCCAGCAGCTCAATATTGACAGGAGAGACGAACACTGAAGCTTTCTTT	CASSSILTGETNTEAFF
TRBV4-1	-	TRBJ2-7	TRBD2	TGCGCCAGCAGCCAAGATCTTGCGGGAGTCGGCGAGCAGTACTTC	CASSQDLAGVGEQYF
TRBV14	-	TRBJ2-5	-	TGTGCCAGCAGCCATAGTGATGGGGGCCAAGAGACCCAGTACTTC	CASSHSDGGQETQYF
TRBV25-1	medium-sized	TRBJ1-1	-	TGTGCCAGGTCGTCGGAATTCGACACTGAAGCTTTCTTT	CARSSEFDTEAFF
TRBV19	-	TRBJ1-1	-	TGTGCCAGTAGTACAACAGGCACCGCTGAAGCTTTCTTT	CASSTTGTAEAFF
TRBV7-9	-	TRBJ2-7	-	TGTGCCAGCAGTCCTGACAGAGATGCCTACGAGCAGTACTTC	CASSPDRDAYEQYF
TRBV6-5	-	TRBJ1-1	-	TGTGCCAGCAGGCTACAGATGAACACTGAAGCTTTCTTT	CASRLQMNTEAFF
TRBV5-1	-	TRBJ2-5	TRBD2	TGCGCCAGCAGCTTGGTGGCGGGAGGACCCAGGGAGACCCAGTACTTC	CASSLVAGGPRETQYF
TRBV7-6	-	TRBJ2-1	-	TGTGCCAGCAGCCACGGGAGCTCTGGCTACAATGAGCAGTTCTTC	CASSHGSSGYNEQFF
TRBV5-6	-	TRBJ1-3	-	TGTGCCAGCAGCGCCGCCCGCTCTGGAAACACCATATATTTT	CASSAARSGNTIYF